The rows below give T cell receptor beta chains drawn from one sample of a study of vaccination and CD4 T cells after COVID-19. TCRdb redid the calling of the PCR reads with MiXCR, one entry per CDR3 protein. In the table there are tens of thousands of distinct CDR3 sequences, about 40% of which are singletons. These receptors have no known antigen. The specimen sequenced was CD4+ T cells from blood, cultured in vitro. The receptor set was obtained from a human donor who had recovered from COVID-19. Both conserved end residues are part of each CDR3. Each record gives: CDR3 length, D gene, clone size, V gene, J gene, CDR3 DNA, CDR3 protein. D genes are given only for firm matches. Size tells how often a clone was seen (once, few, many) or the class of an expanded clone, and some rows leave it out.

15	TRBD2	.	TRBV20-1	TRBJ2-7	TGCAGTGCTAGAGAAGGCCTAGCGGGGGCCCACGAGCAGTACTTC	CSAREGLAGAHEQYF
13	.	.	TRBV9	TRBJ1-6	TGTGCCAGCAGCGGTTGGACACAGGGTACCCTCCACTTT	CASSGWTQGTLHF
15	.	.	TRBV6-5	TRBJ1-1	TGTGCCAGCAGTTACGGCAGGGTACTGAACACTGAAGCTTTCTTT	CASSYGRVLNTEAFF
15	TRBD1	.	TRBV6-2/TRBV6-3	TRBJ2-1	TGTGCCAGCCGTAGATCGGGACAGGCCTTGCGTGAGCAGTTCTTC	CASRRSGQALREQFF
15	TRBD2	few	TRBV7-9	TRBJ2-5	TGTGCCAGCAGCTTAGTGCCTAGCGGGGAAGAGACCCAGTACTTC	CASSLVPSGEETQYF
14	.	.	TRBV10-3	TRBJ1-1	TGTGCCATCAGTGAAGCGGAGGGAAGGACTGAAGCTTTCTTT	CAISEAEGRTEAFF
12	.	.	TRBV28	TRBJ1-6	TGTGCCAGCAGTTTATACGGTTCACCCCTCCACTTT	CASSLYGSPLHF
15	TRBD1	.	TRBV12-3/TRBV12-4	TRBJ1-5	TGTGCCAGCAGTATGGGACAGGGAACGGATCAGCCCCAGCATTTT	CASSMGQGTDQPQHF
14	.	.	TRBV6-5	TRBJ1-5	TGTGCCAGCAGTTACCAGGGCCCCTCGGAACCCCAGCATTTT	CASSYQGPSEPQHF
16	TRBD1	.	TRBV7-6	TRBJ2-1	TGTGCCAGCAGCTTAGTAGGACAGGGCCCCTACAATGAGCAGTTCTTC	CASSLVGQGPYNEQFF
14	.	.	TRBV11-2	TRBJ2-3	TGTGCCAGCAGCTTAGGGGACAGCACAGATACGCAGTATTTT	CASSLGDSTDTQYF
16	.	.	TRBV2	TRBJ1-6	TGTGCCAGCAGTGCAAGTGGGTACGGTGCCAATTCACCCCTCCACTTT	CASSASGYGANSPLHF
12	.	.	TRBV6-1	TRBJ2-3	TGTGCCAGCAGGCAGGACACAGATACGCAGTATTTT	CASRQDTDTQYF
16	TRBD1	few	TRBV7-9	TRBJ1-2	TGTGCCAGCAGCTTAGACAGTGGGACAGGTGCATATGGCTACACCTTC	CASSLDSGTGAYGYTF
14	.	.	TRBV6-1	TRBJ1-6	TGTGCCAGCAGTGACGGGGGAGAAAGATCACCCCTCCACTTT	CASSDGGERSPLHF
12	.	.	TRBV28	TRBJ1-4	TGTGCCAGCAGTCTTACAGGGAATAAACTGTTTTTT	CASSLTGNKLFF
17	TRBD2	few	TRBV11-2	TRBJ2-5	TGTGCCAGCAGCCCAGGGACTAGCGGGAGGTACCAAGAGACCCAGTACTTC	CASSPGTSGRYQETQYF
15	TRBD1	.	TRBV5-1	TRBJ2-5	TGCGCCAGCAGCTTGGGGACAGGGAAACTGGAGACCCAGTACTTC	CASSLGTGKLETQYF
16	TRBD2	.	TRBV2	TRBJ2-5	TGTGCCAGCAGTCCGGGACTAGCGGGAGTACGGGAGACCCAGTACTTC	CASSPGLAGVRETQYF
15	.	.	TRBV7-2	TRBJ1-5	TGTGCCAGCAGCTTAAAGGGAGGAAGTCATCAGCCCCAGCATTTT	CASSLKGGSHQPQHF
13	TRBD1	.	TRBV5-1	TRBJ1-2	TGCGCCAGCAGCCTGGGACAGGGGGATGGCTACACCTTC	CASSLGQGDGYTF
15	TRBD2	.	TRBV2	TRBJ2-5	TGTGCCAGCAGTGAAGGTGGGGGGGTGCGAGAGACCCAGTACTTC	CASSEGGGVRETQYF
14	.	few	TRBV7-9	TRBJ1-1	TGTGCCAGCATCCCTAGACTCGAGAACACTGAAGCTTTCTTT	CASIPRLENTEAFF
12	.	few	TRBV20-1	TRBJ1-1	TGCAGTGCTAGTCGCGGCGACACTGAAGCTTTCTTT	CSASRGDTEAFF
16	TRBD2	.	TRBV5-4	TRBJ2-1	TGTGCCAGCAGCCAAGGAGCGGGAGGGCCGGTGAATGAGCAGTTCTTC	CASSQGAGGPVNEQFF
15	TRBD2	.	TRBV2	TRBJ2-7	TGTGCCAGCCACAATAGACTAGCGGGAGTTAACGAGCAGTACTTC	CASHNRLAGVNEQYF
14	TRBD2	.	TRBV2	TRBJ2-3	TGTGCCAGCACGGGGGGTATTTTCACAGATACGCAGTATTTT	CASTGGIFTDTQYF
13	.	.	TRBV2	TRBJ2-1	TGTGCCAGCAGTGACCGGGGGTACAATGAGCAGTTCTTC	CASSDRGYNEQFF
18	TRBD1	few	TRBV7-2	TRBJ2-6	TGTGCCAGCAGCTTGACGGGACAGGGGGTAATTGGGGCCAACGTCCTGACTTTC	CASSLTGQGVIGANVLTF
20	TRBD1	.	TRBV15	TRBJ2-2	TGTGCCACCAGCAGAGATGTTTTTACAGTTTGGGACAGGGACACCGGGGAGCTGTTTTTT	CATSRDVFTVWDRDTGELFF
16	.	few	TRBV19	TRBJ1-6	TGTGCCAGTAGTATAGACGGAGTAACGATTAATTCACCCCTCCACTTT	CASSIDGVTINSPLHF
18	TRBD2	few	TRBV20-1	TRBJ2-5	TGCAGTGCTAGGTCCGGGACTAGCGGGGGCAGTCACCAAGAGACCCAGTACTTC	CSARSGTSGGSHQETQYF
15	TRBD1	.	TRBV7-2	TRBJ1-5	TGTGCCAGCAGCCCAGTCACAGGGGGCAATCAGCCCCAGCATTTT	CASSPVTGGNQPQHF
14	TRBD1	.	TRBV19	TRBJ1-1	TGTGCCAGTAGTATAACAGGGGGGAACACTGAAGCTTTCTTT	CASSITGGNTEAFF
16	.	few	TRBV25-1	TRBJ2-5	TGTGCCAGCAGTGAAAGGGGTCTGGGGGGCCAGGAGACCCAGTACTTC	CASSERGLGGQETQYF
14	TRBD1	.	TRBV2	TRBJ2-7	TGTGCCAGCAGTGGGGGACAGGGGGCTTACGAGCAGTACTTC	CASSGGQGAYEQYF
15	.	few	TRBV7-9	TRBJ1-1	TGTGCCAGCAGCATATACAGGGTTGGGGGCACTGAAGCTTTCTTT	CASSIYRVGGTEAFF
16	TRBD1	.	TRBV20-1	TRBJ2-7	TGCAGTGCTACCGGCGGTTGGGACAGGGGAAAGAACGAGCAGTACTTC	CSATGGWDRGKNEQYF
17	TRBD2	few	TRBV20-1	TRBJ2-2	TGCAGTGCTCACCCGGGACTAGCGGGGGGGCAAACCGGGGAGCTGTTTTTT	CSAHPGLAGGQTGELFF
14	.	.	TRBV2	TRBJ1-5	TGTGCCAGCCTGGCGGGGAGAACCGATCAGCCCCAGCATTTT	CASLAGRTDQPQHF
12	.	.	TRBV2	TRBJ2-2	TGTGCCAGAGGACAGAACACCGGGGAGCTGTTTTTT	CARGQNTGELFF
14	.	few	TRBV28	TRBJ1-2	TGTGCCAGCAAATCCGTTGTAGGCCCCTATGGCTACACCTTC	CASKSVVGPYGYTF
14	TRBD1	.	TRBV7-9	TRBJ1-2	TGTGCCAGCAGCTCTTGGCCGGGACAGCCGGGGGACACCTTC	CASSSWPGQPGDTF
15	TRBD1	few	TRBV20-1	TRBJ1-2	TGCAGTGCTAGGGAGGATGACAGGGTTCCCTATGGCTACACCTTC	CSAREDDRVPYGYTF
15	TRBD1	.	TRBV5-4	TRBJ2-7	TGTGCCAGCAGCTTGGGTGGGACAGGGACCTACGAGCAGTACTTC	CASSLGGTGTYEQYF
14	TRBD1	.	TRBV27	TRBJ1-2	TGTGCCAGCAGTTCCTCCCAGGGGGCGGGTGGCTACACCTTC	CASSSSQGAGGYTF
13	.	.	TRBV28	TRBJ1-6	TGTGCCAGCACCCAGACAAATAATTCACCCCTCCACTTT	CASTQTNNSPLHF
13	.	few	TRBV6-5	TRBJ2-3	TGTGCCAGCAGTTCCAGGGTTACCGATACGCAGTATTTT	CASSSRVTDTQYF
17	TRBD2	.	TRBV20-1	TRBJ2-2	TGCAGTGCTAGAGCTGATGGGCGGGGGATGAACACCGGGGAGCTGTTTTTT	CSARADGRGMNTGELFF